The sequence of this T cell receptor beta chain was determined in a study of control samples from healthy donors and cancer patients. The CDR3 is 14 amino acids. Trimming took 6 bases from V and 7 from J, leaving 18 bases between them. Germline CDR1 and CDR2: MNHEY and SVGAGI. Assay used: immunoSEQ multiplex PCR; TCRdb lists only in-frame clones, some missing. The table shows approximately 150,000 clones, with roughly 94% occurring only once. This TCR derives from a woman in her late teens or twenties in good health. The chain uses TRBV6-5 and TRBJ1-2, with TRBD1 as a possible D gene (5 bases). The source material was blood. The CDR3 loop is CASSTVGAKGGYTF. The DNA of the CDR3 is TGTGCCAGCAGCACCGTAGGGGCTAAGGGTGGCTACACCTTC.